The T cell receptor (beta chain) under discussion was sequenced for a study of control samples from healthy donors and cancer patients. Clones were read by immunoSEQ multiplex PCR, and TCRdb kept only the in-frame ones, dropping some. The sample records 70,000 to 80,000 clones, roughly 84% being singletons. The CDR3 totals 14 residues. Trimming at V came to 7 bases and at J to 7 bases, leaving 8 bases not matched to a gene. Germline V gives CDR1 SGHRS, CDR2 YFSETQ. Specimen: blood. The TCR sequence derives from a woman aged 50 to 60 in good health. The J gene is TRBJ2-2, the V gene TRBV5-1; 9 nucleotides agree with TRBD1. The CDR3 bases are TGCGCCAGCGGGATACAGGGGGCGAACGGGGAGCTGTTTTTT. Translating it yields CASGIQGANGELFF.